This entry lists 16 T cell receptor beta chains sequenced from one sample in a study of shared clonotypes between healthy human individuals. The assay was immunoSEQ multiplex PCR, and TCRdb's table has in-frame clones only and misses some. The repertoire holds approximately 1.5 million clones, with approximately 98.5% as singletons. What was sequenced was naive CD4+ T cells sorted from blood. As for subset: CD45RA+ positively selected. These TCRs come from a man between 25 and 39 years old in good health.

The chain carries TRBV19 and TRBJ1-1; D perhaps matches TRBD1 (5 bases). Trimming pared 5 bases from V and 4 bases from J, leaving 17 bases between. CDR3 length: 15 amino acids. Germline loops: CDR1 LNHDA, CDR2 SQIVND (reference sequence). The chain's CDR3 is CASSLESGRGTEAFF. For the CDR3, the DNA is TGTGCCAGTAGTCTCGAATCAGGGCGCGGCACTGAAGCTTTCTTT.

This clone was recorded once. A much larger clonotype is one base distant, so this may be a read error. This specimen includes other DNA sequences encoding the same CDR3. The rearrangement joins TRBV7-2 to TRBJ1-2, with a weak D call TRBD1 (6 bases). Germline lookup yields CDR1 SGHTA and CDR2 FQGNSA. The V end lost 5 bases, the J end lost 1 base, and 8 bases lay between the germline ends. This CDR3 has 13 residues. DNA of the CDR3: TGTGCCAGCAGCCGGACAGTTAACTATGGCTACACCTTC. It encodes CASSRTVNYGYTF.

This clone was seen a single time. The CDR3 sequence: CASGYGTSGVNEQFF. The CDR3 DNA is TGTGCTAGTGGTTATGGGACTAGCGGTGTTAATGAGCAGTTCTTC. The J gene is TRBJ2-1, the V gene TRBV12-5, with 11 bases identical to TRBD2. Germline assignment: CDR1 LGHNT and CDR2 FRNRAP. This CDR3 has 15 residues. V dropped 4 bases and J dropped 7; count of bases not matched to a gene: 6.

This chain connects TRBV6-5 to TRBJ2-3; 10 positions agree with TRBD2. After removal of 5 bases from V and 3 bases from J, the junction contained 5 bases not matched to a gene. Germline loops: CDR1 MNHEY, CDR2 SVGAGI. CDR3 length: 15 amino acids. CDR3 in amino acids: CASSLLAGATDTQYF. CDR3 nucleotides: TGTGCCAGCAGTCTCCTAGCGGGAGCAACAGATACGCAGTATTTT.

The chain combines TRBV29-1 with TRBJ2-1; D remains unclear. This CDR3 spans 13 amino acids. CDR1 and CDR2 from the germline V gene are SQVTM and ANQGSEA. V was cut by 5 bases and J by 10 bases, with 18 bases left in between. The CDR3 region is CSVRLLGPGEQFF. The DNA for the CDR3 is TGCAGCGTTCGACTTCTAGGCCCCGGGGAGCAGTTCTTC.

The rearrangement uses TRBV7-9 and TRBJ2-7, with no clear D. V lost 2 bases to trimming and J lost 5 bases, with 13 bases between them. Germline CDR1 and CDR2: SEHNR and FQNEAQ (reference sequence). This CDR3 has 14 residues. In DNA form, the CDR3 reads TGTGCCAGCAGCTTAATCCCCCGATCTAACGAGCAGTACTTC. The encoded protein is CASSLIPRSNEQYF. Full variable domain (missing parts from reference TRBV7-9 and TRBJ2-7): DTGVSQNPRHKITKRGQNVTFRCDPISEHNRLYWYRQTLGQGPEFLTYFQNEAQLEKSRLLSDRFSAERPKGSFSTLEIQRTEQGDSAMYLCASSLIPRSNEQYFGPGTRLTVT.

The rearrangement uses TRBV2 and TRBJ2-7, with 8 bases lining up with TRBD2. V was clipped by 6 bases and J by 1 base; unmatched bases: 8. Germline CDR1 is SNHLY and CDR2 is FYNNEI. There are 15 residues in the CDR3. CDR3 loop: CASRTTSGYSYEQYF. The CDR3 DNA reads as TGTGCCAGCAGGACCACTAGCGGATATTCCTACGAGCAGTACTTC.

As for this clone: The same CDR3 can be traced to other DNA sequences in this sample. The V gene is TRBV5-1, the J gene TRBJ2-7; 13 bases are a match to TRBD2. The J segment lost 2 bases and the V segment lost 4 bases, leaving 3 bases of the junction unmatched. This CDR3 is 15 amino acids long. Germline CDR1 and CDR2: SGHRS and YFSETQ. CDR3 protein: CASSLGTSGTYEQYF. CDR3 bases: TGCGCCAGCAGCCTCGGGACTAGCGGGACCTACGAGCAGTACTTC. Full variable domain (missing parts from reference TRBV5-1 and TRBJ2-7): KAGVTQTPRYLIKTRGQQVTLSCSPISGHRSVSWYQQTPGQGLQFLFEYFSETQRNKGNFPGRFSGRQFSNSRSEMNVSTLELGDSALYLCASSLGTSGTYEQYFGPGTRLTVT.

In nucleotides, the CDR3 is TGCGCCAGCAGCCAAGATCCTCCCGGAATACTACAAGAGACCCAGTACTTC. It is translated as CASSQDPPGILQETQYF. The chain has TRBV4-1 and TRBJ2-5, with D uncertain. Germline V CDR1 and CDR2: MGHRA, YSYEKL. V was clipped by 0 bases and J by 2 bases, with 16 bases between them. The CDR3 spans 17 residues.

This clone came up once. The J gene is TRBJ2-1, the V gene TRBV19; 7 positions match TRBD2. In germline, CDR1 is LNHDA, CDR2 SQIVND (reference sequence). With V trimmed by 1 base and J by 8 bases, 2 bases remained unmatched. This CDR3 region has 13 residues. The CDR3 here is CASSIGLAYEQFF. Written as DNA, the CDR3 is TGTGCCAGTAGTATAGGACTAGCCTATGAGCAGTTCTTC.

This chain uses TRBV5-4 with TRBJ2-7, with TRBD2 as a possible D gene (7 bases). V was clipped by 0 bases and J by 5 bases, with 15 bases between them. Per the germline V gene, CDR1 is SGHNT and CDR2 is YYREEE (reference sequence). The CDR3 length is 15 residues. The CDR3 coding sequence is TGTGCCAGCAGCTTGGGAGGGAGGGGGTTCGACGAGCAGTACTTC. Translating it yields CASSLGGRGFDEQYF.

The V and J genes are TRBV5-4 and TRBJ1-4; tentative D call: TRBD1 (6 bases). The CDR3 is 14 residues long. Germline V gene data show CDR1 as SGHNT and CDR2 as YYREEE (reference sequence). Trimming left V 4 bases short and J 4 bases short, with 11 bases between. DNA of the CDR3: TGTGCCAGCAGCATGGAGGGGGATAATGAAAAACTGTTTTTT. Translated, it gives CASSMEGDNEKLFF.

V gene TRBV6-1 combines with J gene TRBJ1-2; maybe TRBD1 (5 bases). This CDR3 is 16 amino acids long. The germline CDR1 and CDR2 sequences are MNHNS and SASEGT. Trimming stripped 4 bases from V and 2 bases from J, with 17 bases between. Here the CDR3 DNA reads TGTGCCAGCAGTGGACAGCCCACAATCCGGAACTATGGCTACACCTTC. This sequence encodes CASSGQPTIRNYGYTF.

Of note for this clone: At one end the junction does not follow the germline gene, possibly because of a read error. The chain links TRBV10-3 to TRBJ2-2, with D unclear. Looked up from germline, CDR1 is ENHRY and CDR2 is SYGVKD. The length of the CDR3 is 12 residues. CDR3 sequence reads: CATSLSPGELFF. The CDR3 bases are TGTGCCACCAGTTTAAGTCCCGGGGAGCTGTTTTTT.

The chain joins TRBV5-5 to TRBJ2-3; D is possibly TRBD2 (5 bases). From germline, CDR1 is SGHKS and CDR2 YYEKEE (reference sequence). V lost 2 bases and J lost 3, with 10 bases in between. This CDR3 spans 14 amino acids. CDR3 protein: CASSLAVYTDTQYF. In nucleotides, the CDR3 is TGTGCCAGCAGCTTAGCGGTCTATACAGATACGCAGTATTTT.

V usage is TRBV14 and J usage is TRBJ2-5, with 9 bases fitting TRBD2. V was pared by 5 bases and J by 3 bases, with 10 bases of the junction left unmatched. Germline assignment: CDR1 SGHDN and CDR2 FVKESK. The CDR3 contains 16 residues. CDR3 nucleotides: TGTGCCAGCAGCTTACAGATTAGCGGGAGAAAAGAGACCCAGTACTTC. Translated: CASSLQISGRKETQYF.